These 3 T cell receptor beta chains were all obtained from the same sample, sequenced in a study of T cell responses to AZD1222 COVID-19 vaccine. Clones were read by immunoSEQ multiplex PCR, and TCRdb kept only the in-frame ones, dropping some. The data contain about 110,000 clones, approximately 89% of them seen just once; the ten biggest clones take up about 3%. The specimen comprised peripheral blood, sampled on day 0 of MenACWY control vaccination. Receptor source: an adult in good health.

CDR3 sequence reads: CASSYRRGEKNTGELFF. In nucleotides, the CDR3 is TGTGCCAGCAGTTACCGGCGGGGGGAAAAGAACACCGGGGAGCTGTTTTTT. V usage is TRBV6-2 or TRBV6-3 and J usage is TRBJ2-2; 8 bases align to TRBD2. Germline V lookup: CDR1 MNHEY, CDR2 SVGEGT. V trimming: 2 bases; J trimming: 1 base; junction bases outside the gene matches: 6. This CDR3 has 17 amino acids.

This chain links TRBV7-9 with TRBJ2-1; D ambiguous. V was clipped by 3 bases and J by 0 bases, with 9 bases between them. From germline, CDR1 is SEHNR and CDR2 FQNEAQ (reference sequence). CDR3 length: 15 amino acids. The CDR3 loop is CASSLTWSSYNEQFF. CDR3 in DNA: TGTGCCAGCAGCTTGACCTGGAGCTCCTACAATGAGCAGTTCTTC.

A single count supports this clone. This chain connects TRBV9 to TRBJ2-1, with 8 nucleotides matching TRBD1. This CDR3 has 15 residues. Unmatched junction bases numbered 11, after V lost 3 bases and J lost 9 bases. Germline V gives CDR1 SGDLS, CDR2 YYNGEE. DNA for the CDR3: TGTGCCAGCAGCGGAGCCCCGGACAGGGTCGGTGAGCAGTTCTTC. Its translation is CASSGAPDRVGEQFF.